Here is one TCR beta chain with its context. No antigen is known for it. TCRdb re-called the reads through MiXCR, storing one row per CDR3 protein. The sample lists fewer than 1,000,000 distinct CDR3 sequences, around 31% occurring once. This entry comes from a study of T cell repertoires in cytomegalovirus infection. Across the whole study: Both recently identified HLA-C-restricted and well-studied HLA-B-restricted CMV epitopes were used in the study. In public TCR beta signatures, there were indications of both CMV infection and matching HLA type. Broader study findings: CMV-specific TCR beta clonotypes restricted by HLA-C dominated the ex vivo response.

The junction had 9 bases not matched to a gene; V was cut back by 6 bases and J by 4 bases. This CDR3 region has 15 residues. Germline CDR1 reads SEHNR; CDR2 reads FQNEAQ (reference sequence). The chain couples TRBV7-9 to TRBJ2-1, with 7 nucleotides matching TRBD1. Sequenced material: cultured CD8+ T cells from PBMCs, taken from culture after CMV antigen stimulation. The receptor comes from a human donor in good health (CMV status not recorded). Some clones in this sample may be carry-over from other donors' samples. The chain's CDR3 is CASSWTGGVYNEQFF. The CDR3 coding sequence is TGTGCCAGCAGTTGGACAGGAGGAGTTTACAATGAGCAGTTCTTC.